The source of this T cell receptor (beta chain) is a study of blood T cells in healthy people across ages. Study-level results: Strongly correlated with naive T cell percentage was TCR beta diversity. As age increased, TCR beta diversity per million T cells fell in a roughly linear fashion. Unsorted PBMC material precluded a definitive naive versus antigen-experienced comparison.

Losses at the gene ends were 6 bases for V and 4 bases for J; bases not matched to a gene: 4. The germline CDR1 and CDR2 sequences are MNHNS and SASEGT. The length of the CDR3 is 15 residues. A word on this clonotype: Its antigen remains unknown.

Caucasian, healthy and from Russia, the donors were aged between roughly 6 and 100. A J-beta primer mix and a sample-barcoded 5' primer were used in a second PCR of roughly 7 to 12 cycles. TCRdb reanalysed the 5' RACE reads using MiXCR and keeps one entry per CDR3 protein. Of about 1.6 million distinct CDR3 sequences in the sample, roughly 32% were seen once. The receptor's source is a woman under 40 in good health. Sequenced input: blood. The V gene is TRBV6-1, the J gene TRBJ2-2; 11 nucleotides match TRBD1. CDR3 sequence reads: CASRGQGASTGELFF. CDR3 nucleotide sequence: TGTGCCAGCAGAGGACAGGGGGCGAGCACCGGGGAGCTGTTTTTT.